This TCR beta chain was retrieved from a study of T cell responses to AZD1222 COVID-19 vaccine. Findings and limits, study-wide: The breadth and depth of Spike-specific TCRs increased once two AZD1222 doses had been given. Mostly white British, mostly female donors; authors suggested clonal diversity may be underestimated.

Clones were read by immunoSEQ multiplex PCR, and TCRdb kept only the in-frame ones, dropping some. The sample has approximately 260,000 clones, 85% to 95% seen once. This clone is a singleton in its sample. Its antigen is undetermined. Germline V gene lookup returns CDR1 MNHEY and CDR2 SMNVEV (reference sequence). This CDR3 is 16 amino acids long. V dropped 5 bases and J dropped 1; count of bases not matched to a gene: 9. The sequence derives from an adult in good health. The sample was peripheral blood, taken on day 0 of AZD1222 vaccination. The V call is TRBV27, the J call TRBJ2-7, with 9 nucleotides matching TRBD1. CDR3 region: CASSPLDRGSSYEQYF. Written as DNA, the CDR3 is TGTGCCAGCAGTCCTCTTGACAGGGGGTCGTCCTACGAGCAGTACTTC.